This T cell receptor beta chain was sequenced during a study of blood T cells in healthy people across ages (dated by TCRdb to between 2014 and 2017). Notes on the research overall: In model experiments, template switching captured roughly one uniquely barcoded TCR beta cDNA molecule for every two T cells. To track age-related changes in TCR beta repertoire diversity, the study relied on deep sequencing normalized with unique cDNA molecular identifiers. Four age groups were formed from the donors: young (average roughly 15 years), middle-aged (approximately 40), aged (roughly 59) and long-lived (82). Donors of different ages were randomly distributed across sequencing lanes to avoid experimental bias. For two donors (one aged 18 to 30 and one aged 80 or older), the study analyzed two additional independent replicas of 1 million unique cDNA reads from the same blood draw. Broader findings and caveats from the paper: There was a strong correlation between observed TCR beta diversity and the percentage of naive T cells measured by flow cytometry. Because the CMV infection status of the donors was unknown, age-related changes in expanded clonotypes may potentially have been confounded. Observed TCR beta diversity per million T cells fell roughly linearly with age, and a significant reduction was already apparent by age around 39. Estimates of total diversity from one million sequenced T cells were regarded as lower bounds and underestimates. Compared with the aged group, the long-lived group had more naive CD4+ T cells, fewer expanded clones and increased TCR diversity, a pattern suggesting age selection. Bulk unsorted PBMC profiling prevented conclusive comparison of naive and antigen-experienced compartments.

The CDR3 runs 17 amino acids, cysteine and phenylalanine included. Only CDR3 DNA is held: 51 bases, read in frame from base 1. At the junction V is shortened by 0 bases and J by 10 bases, with 24 bases in between. According to the germline V gene, CDR1 reads MGHRA and CDR2 reads YSYEKL. In this sample, this clonotype turned up a few times. The clone's antigen remains unknown. No qualities accompany the bases; no much larger clone lies one base away. The 39 donors, aged 6 to 90 years, were systemically healthy Caucasian individuals from Russia. Roughly 10 milliliters of peripheral blood were collected from each donor into EDTA-treated Vacutainer tubes. Ficoll-Paque density-gradient centrifugation was used to isolate PBMCs, with at least 7 million per sample. Total RNA was extracted from PBMCs with Trizol reagent, with at least 6 micrograms obtained per sample. The percentages of naive CD45RAhigh/CD27high T cells were determined by flow cytometry on a PBMC aliquot from every donor.

Library preparation used 5' RACE. Sequencing used an Illumina HiSeq 2500. A second PCR of about 7 to 12 cycles was performed with a sample-barcoded 5' primer and a J-beta primer mix. Each TCR beta cDNA molecule received a unique molecular identifier from a template-switch 5' adaptor carrying 12 random nucleotides. At least 2.5 million CDR3-containing paired-end reads were obtained from each sample. First-strand cDNA was synthesized from all RNA with the Mint cDNA synthesis kit, primed by a TRBC-specific oligonucleotide. Following uracil-DNA glycosylase treatment, all cDNA underwent a first 18-cycle PCR with the universal primers M1SS and BC2_uni_R. The paper's data handling went like this. Each sample was normalized by randomly selecting 1 million high-quality reads, each carrying a distinct molecular identifier. Reads sharing molecular identifiers were discarded rather than binned into consensus sequences. MiTCR, run with a Q25 quality threshold and the strictest error-elimination algorithm, handled CDR3 identification, clonotype clustering and error correction. A nonparametric unseen species model using Euler transformation provided a lower-bound estimate of total TCR beta diversity. TCRdb reworked the public reads: Q25 trimming with fastp, MiXCR clone assembly, productive beta chains retained. Identical CDR3 protein sequences are pooled into one entry, listed with their most common genes and DNA. V and J calls and clone size were set by TCRdb, not the authors. This sample is represented by about 640,000 distinct CDR3 sequences; approximately 59% of them were singletons. Approximately 40% of the sample is taken by the ten largest.

This receptor chain uses TRBV4-1 and TRBJ2-5, and possibly TRBD2, on 6 matching bases. The clonotype originates from a man between 60 and 75 years old in good health. The sample was blood. For the CDR3, the sequence is CASSQETTGLPVSDQYF. The DNA sequence is TGCGCCAGCAGCCAAGAGACAACGGGACTCCCAGTTAGTGACCAGTACTTC.